These 29 T cell receptor beta chains originate from one sample sequenced in a study of shared clonotypes between healthy human individuals. The method was immunoSEQ multiplex PCR; TCRdb's version includes in-frame clones alone and lacks a portion of them. The table records roughly 1,100,000 clones, around four fifths of them present only once. The specimen was memory CD4+ T cells sorted from blood. Documented subset: CD45RA-negative fraction. These receptor sequences come from a man aged 18 to 35 in good health.

This clone was picked up many times. The chain has TRBV11-2 and TRBJ2-3, with 8 bases matching TRBD2. Per germline, CDR1 SGHAT and CDR2 FQNNGV. With V trimmed by 6 bases and J by 0 bases, 5 bases remained unmatched. This CDR3 has 15 residues. The CDR3 sequence is CASSWASGSTDTQYF. The CDR3 nucleotides are TGTGCCAGCAGTTGGGCTAGCGGGAGCACAGATACGCAGTATTTT.

The chain joins TRBV6-1 to TRBJ1-5; D is unresolved. Germline CDR1 MNHNS, CDR2 SASEGT. The V and J ends lost 2 bases and 2 bases respectively, with 25 bases between them. This CDR3 contains 20 residues. CDR3 sequence reads: CASSERSRVSAGSGNQPQHF. The CDR3 DNA reads as TGTGCCAGCAGTGAAAGGTCCCGGGTATCGGCGGGGAGTGGCAATCAGCCCCAGCATTTT.

V usage is TRBV5-1 and J usage is TRBJ2-3, with D tentatively TRBD1 or TRBD2 (5 bases each). Germline V gene data show CDR1 as SGHRS and CDR2 as YFSETQ. CDR3 length: 15 amino acids. The V end lost 0 bases, the J end lost 2 bases, and 10 bases lay between the germline ends. CDR3 nucleotides: TGCGCCAGCAGCTTGGGGGGCGGGTACACAGATACGCAGTATTTT. This codes for CASSLGGGYTDTQYF.

The chain is built from TRBV7-8 and TRBJ1-1; unclear D gene. There are 18 residues in the CDR3. Germline V gene lookup returns CDR1 SGHVS and CDR2 FQNEAQ. V lost 5 bases, J lost 0 bases, and 22 bases lay in between. CDR3 sequence reads: CASSPSSASARMNTEAFF. CDR3 coding DNA: TGTGCCAGCAGCCCCTCAAGCGCGAGTGCCAGGATGAACACTGAAGCTTTCTTT.

The chain has TRBV2 and TRBJ1-5; D is unresolved. The ends were cut back, 5 bases at V and 0 bases at J, with 5 bases in the middle. The germline V gene encodes CDR1 SNHLY and CDR2 FYNNEI. The CDR3 runs to 13 residues. CDR3 DNA sequence: TGTGCCAGCAGTCTAAATAGCAATCAGCCCCAGCATTTT. It is translated as CASSLNSNQPQHF. The full variable domain, in which reference TRBV2 and TRBJ1-5 provide the parts outside the CDR3, is EPEVTQTPSHQVTQMGQEVILRCVPISNHLYFYWYRQILGQKVEFLVSFYNNEISEKSEIFDDQFSVERPDGSNFTLKIRSTKLEDSAMYFCASSLNSNQPQHFGDGTRLSIL.

The chain uses TRBV7-2 and TRBJ2-7; D is possibly TRBD1 (6 bases). This CDR3 spans 15 amino acids. Looked up from germline, CDR1 is SGHTA and CDR2 is FQGNSA. Deletions cut 1 base from V and 2 bases from J, with 12 bases between. The CDR3 here is CASSLVLGTTYEQYF. The CDR3 DNA reads TGTGCCAGCAGCTTAGTTTTGGGGACAACCTACGAGCAGTACTTC.

The J gene is TRBJ1-5, the V gene TRBV30; 9 positions agree with TRBD1. The V and J ends lost 2 bases and 7 bases, in that order; junction bases with no gene match: 9. This CDR3 region has 15 residues. In germline, CDR1 is GTSNPN, CDR2 SVGIG (reference sequence). The CDR3 sequence is CAWSSRDRVIQPQHF. The DNA for the CDR3 is TGTGCCTGGAGTTCCCGGGACAGGGTAATACAGCCCCAGCATTTT. Based on the CDR3 plus reference TRBV30 and TRBJ1-5, the full variable domain is SQTIHQWPATLVQPVGSPLSLECTVEGTSNPNLYWYRQAAGRGLQLLFYSVGIGQISSEVPQNLSASRPQDRQFILSSKKLLLSDSGFYLCAWSSRDRVIQPQHFGDGTRLSIL.

In this sample, this clone turned up many times. At one of its ends the junction is not consistent with the germline gene, which may arise from a read error. The V call is TRBV7-7, the J call TRBJ2-5; D gene uncertain. CDR1 and CDR2 (germline): SSHAT, FNYEAQ (reference sequence). CDR3 size: 13 residues. DNA of the CDR3: TGTGCTAGCAGCTTAGCTCCCCGGGAGACCCAGTACTTC. This sequence encodes CASSLAPRETQYF.

The chain recombines TRBV14 with TRBJ2-5, with D possibly called TRBD1 or TRBD2 (5 bases each). Trimming removed 2 bases from V and 10 bases from J, with 17 bases in between. The germline gives CDR1 SGHDN, CDR2 FVKESK. CDR3 length equals 14 residues. CDR3 sequence (DNA): TGTGCCAGCAGCCAACCCCCCGGGACCGAAATCCAGTACTTC. Encoded protein: CASSQPPGTEIQYF.

This clone was observed once. V and J are TRBV6-5 and TRBJ2-1, with TRBD1 as a possible D gene (6 bases). CDR3 size: 16 residues. Per the germline V gene, CDR1 is MNHEY and CDR2 is SVGAGI. Trimming pared 0 bases from V and 2 bases from J, leaving 11 bases between. The CDR3 coding sequence is TGTGCCAGCAGTTACTCCCAGAGACAGGCCTACAATGAGCAGTTCTTC. It translates to CASSYSQRQAYNEQFF.

The CDR3 nucleotides read TGCGCCAGCAGAACAGGGAGTTTGGCCTACGAGCAGTACTTC. This gives the protein CASRTGSLAYEQYF. The V call is TRBV10-2, the J call TRBJ2-7; D possibly corresponds to TRBD1 (6 bases). Trimming pared 6 bases from V and 2 bases from J, leaving 14 bases between. The CDR3 runs 14 residues. CDR1 is WSHSY, CDR2 SAAADI, per germline.

The gene calls are TRBV25-1 and TRBJ2-7; D unclear. Germline loops: CDR1 MGHDK, CDR2 SYGVNS. V lost 7 bases and J 5 bases, leaving 15 bases between the germline ends. The CDR3 is 13 amino acids. The CDR3 sequence is CASTSEPPHEQYF. The CDR3 nucleotides read TGTGCCAGCACCTCCGAGCCCCCCCACGAGCAGTACTTC.

The V and J genes are TRBV6-5 and TRBJ1-1; D is unclear. The V and J ends lost 4 bases and 2 bases respectively, with 11 bases between them. This CDR3 contains 14 residues. Germline V gene lookup returns CDR1 MNHEY and CDR2 SVGAGI. The CDR3 coding sequence is TGTGCCAGCAGTTCTATCCGGGAAAACACTGAAGCTTTCTTT. The encoded protein is CASSSIRENTEAFF.

This chain joins TRBV14 and TRBJ2-3; TRBD2 might be the D (6 bases). Trimming removed 7 bases at V and 1 base at J, with 18 bases between. In germline, CDR1 is SGHDN, CDR2 FVKESK. The CDR3 consists of 16 residues. The DNA for the CDR3 is TGTGCCAGCAACCCTGGGGGGAAGAGGCGCACAGATACGCAGTATTTT. Protein: CASNPGGKRRTDTQYF.

The chain recombines TRBV11-1 with TRBJ2-1; D is undetermined. The CDR3 extends over 14 amino acids. The V gene lost 1 base and the J gene lost 2 bases, with 6 bases spanning the gap. The germline gives CDR1 SGHAT, CDR2 FQDESV (reference sequence). The DNA of the CDR3 is TGTGCCAGCAGCTTAGGGGCGGCCTACAATGAGCAGTTCTTC. This encodes CASSLGAAYNEQFF.

This clone was detected a few times. The CDR3 DNA follows: TGTGCCAGCAGCGTAGCGTTAGGGGGACCCTCCTACGAGCAGTACTTC. Its protein is CASSVALGGPSYEQYF. This chain links TRBV9 with TRBJ2-7; tentatively, D is TRBD1 (6 bases). This CDR3 has 16 residues. Looked up from germline, CDR1 is SGDLS and CDR2 is YYNGEE. The V and J ends lost 0 bases and 0 bases respectively, with 13 bases between them.

This CDR3 is CASSQVQGNLNEQYF. In nucleotides, the CDR3 is TGTGCCAGCAGCCAAGTACAGGGTAACCTCAACGAGCAGTACTTC. J is TRBJ2-7 and V is TRBV7-9; D might be TRBD1 (6 bases). The V and J ends lost 5 bases and 5 bases respectively, with 19 bases between them. Germline lookup yields CDR1 SEHNR and CDR2 FQNEAQ (reference sequence). The CDR3 is 15 residues long.

The gene calls are TRBV5-1 and TRBJ2-1; TRBD2 matches at 8 bases. V lost 4 bases, J lost 7 bases, and 10 bases stayed unmatched. This CDR3 spans 15 amino acids. Germline CDR1 SGHRS, CDR2 YFSETQ. The CDR3 nucleotides read TGCGCCAGCAGCCCGGACGTCCTAGCGGGTAATGAGCAGTTCTTC. Translated, it gives CASSPDVLAGNEQFF.

This clone has only a few counts. The chain joins TRBV18 to TRBJ2-2, with D possibly TRBD2 on 5 matching bases. This CDR3 spans 16 amino acids. Per the germline V gene, CDR1 is KGHSH and CDR2 is LQKENI. Trimming took off 3 bases at V and 1 base at J, with 12 bases between the two ends. CDR3 protein: CASSPDQRRNTGELFF. In nucleotides, the CDR3 is TGTGCCAGCTCACCCGACCAGCGGAGGAACACCGGGGAGCTGTTTTTT.

The chain links TRBV19 to TRBJ2-5; maybe TRBD2 (5 bases). Germline V gene lookup returns CDR1 LNHDA and CDR2 SQIVND (reference sequence). V lost 6 bases and J lost 7, with 15 bases in between. This CDR3 has 13 amino acids. Written as DNA, the CDR3 is TGTGCCAGTAGCCCTATGGACTTTGGGACCCAGTACTTC. Residues: CASSPMDFGTQYF.

As to this clone: The same CDR3 is also encoded by other DNA sequences in this sample. The J gene is TRBJ1-4, the V gene TRBV18; the D is unclear. The CDR3 length is 15 residues. Germline CDR1 is KGHSH and CDR2 is LQKENI. The V gene lost 4 bases and the J gene lost 0 bases, with 9 bases spanning the gap. The CDR3 loop is CASSRGIATNEKLFF. For the CDR3, the DNA is TGTGCCAGCTCACGCGGAATAGCAACTAATGAAAAACTGTTTTTT.

The chain is built from TRBV6-1 and TRBJ1-2; no reliable D call. V was trimmed by 8 bases and J by 2 bases, leaving 12 bases between them. Germline loops: CDR1 MNHNS, CDR2 SASEGT. CDR3 length: 13 residues. The CDR3, as DNA: TGTGCCAGCTGCCTGTTCCTCAACTATGGCTACACCTTC. It specifies CASCLFLNYGYTF.

The J gene is TRBJ1-2, the V gene TRBV11-3; D gene unclear. Trimming took off 1 base at V and 13 bases at J, with 10 bases between the two ends. The germline V gene encodes CDR1 SGHNT and CDR2 YENEEA. This CDR3 contains 11 residues. The CDR3 region is CASSLVGRITF. DNA for the CDR3: TGTGCCAGCAGCTTAGTTGGGAGGATCACCTTC.

This sequence joins TRBV19 and TRBJ2-7; D remains unclear. Germline values: CDR1 LNHDA, CDR2 SQIVND (reference sequence). This CDR3 is built from 13 residues. Trimming removed 5 bases from V and 2 bases from J, with 10 bases in between. CDR3 sequence (DNA): TGTGCCAGTAGTCCCTCCTTAGCCTACGAGCAGTACTTC. This translates into CASSPSLAYEQYF. The full variable domain, rest sourced from reference TRBV19 and TRBJ2-7, is DGGITQSPKYLFRKEGQNVTLSCEQNLNHDAMYWYRQDPGQGLRLIYYSQIVNDFQKGDIAEGYSVSREKKESFPLTVTSAQKNPTAFYLCASSPSLAYEQYFGPGTRLTVT.

The chain uses TRBV5-6 and TRBJ2-3; perhaps D is TRBD1 or TRBD2 (5 bases each). V dropped 4 bases and J dropped 4 bases, with 7 bases sitting between them. In germline, CDR1 is SGHDT, CDR2 YYEEEE. The length of the CDR3 is 12 residues. CDR3: CASSGTSDTQYF. CDR3 sequence (DNA): TGTGCCAGCAGCGGGACCTCAGATACGCAGTATTTT.

This clone was counted only a few times. The chain joins TRBV4-1 to TRBJ1-6; D is unclear. V was shortened by 0 bases and J by 6 bases, with 6 bases between the two germline ends. The germline gives CDR1 MGHRA, CDR2 YSYEKL. The CDR3 is made up of 14 amino acids. In DNA form, the CDR3 reads TGCGCCAGCAGCCAAGAATGGGGTAATTCACCCCTCCACTTT. This codes for CASSQEWGNSPLHF.

In this sample, this clone turned up once. The J gene is TRBJ2-7, the V gene TRBV28, with a tentative D call TRBD2 (7 bases). This CDR3 has 13 amino acids. Germline lookup yields CDR1 MDHEN and CDR2 SYDVKM. V was clipped by 7 bases and J by 3 bases, with 13 bases between them. CDR3 residues: CASNGGGRYEQYF. CDR3 in DNA: TGTGCCAGCAATGGCGGGGGCCGCTACGAGCAGTACTTC. The full variable domain, its missing parts supplied by reference TRBV28 and TRBJ2-7, is DVKVTQSSRYLVKRTGEKVFLECVQDMDHENMFWYRQDPGLGLRLIYFSYDVKMKEKGDIPEGYSVSREKKERFSLILESASTNQTSMYLCASNGGGRYEQYFGPGTRLTVT.

The rearrangement joins TRBV7-6 to TRBJ2-5, with TRBD1 matching 7 bases. V was clipped by 5 bases and J by 5 bases; unmatched bases: 8. The CDR3 contains 14 residues. Per germline, CDR1 SGHVS and CDR2 FNYEAQ. The chain's CDR3 is CASSTRTGVETQYF. Written as DNA, the CDR3 is TGTGCCAGCAGCACCCGGACAGGTGTTGAGACCCAGTACTTC.

The chain recombines TRBV28 with TRBJ2-3, with 8 bases identical to TRBD2. Unmatched junction bases numbered 15, after V lost 2 bases and J lost 5 bases. The CDR3 sequence is 18 residues long. Looked up from germline, CDR1 is MDHEN and CDR2 is SYDVKM. The CDR3 region is CASSLGLAGKRSGDTQYF. CDR3 in DNA: TGTGCCAGCAGTTTAGGCCTAGCGGGTAAACGATCGGGAGATACGCAGTATTTT.